The 9 T cell receptor beta chains reported below all come from one sample, sequenced in a study of blood T cells in healthy people across ages (dated by TCRdb to the mid-2010s). The library came from 5' RACE. Sequencing was carried out with an Illumina HiSeq 2500. The second PCR ran for about 7 to 11 cycles and used a J-beta primer mix along with a sample-barcoded 5' primer. Using fastp at Q25 and MiXCR, TCRdb reprocessed the public reads and kept productive beta chains. Merged by CDR3 protein, the rows form single entries marked with the most common genes and DNA. The sample table records about 1.6 million distinct CDR3 sequences; approximately 32% of these occur just once. Around 11% of the sample belongs to the ten largest clones. Source material: blood. The source is a young woman in good health.

This clonotype was detected only a few times. The chain carries TRBV10-3 and TRBJ2-3; possibly TRBD1 for D (5 bases). Germline loops: CDR1 ENHRY, CDR2 SYGVKD. The CDR3 sequence is 15 residues long. V lost 5 bases, J lost 0 bases, and 12 bases lay in between. The CDR3: CAISSRQLSTDTQYF. CDR3 DNA: TGTGCCATCAGTTCTAGACAGCTTAGCACAGATACGCAGTATTTT.

The table lists this clonotype with a few counts. This rearrangement joins TRBV27 to TRBJ2-1; D possibly corresponds to TRBD2 (6 bases). Germline V gene sequence: CDR1 MNHEY, CDR2 SMNVEV (reference sequence). The V and J ends lost 0 bases and 14 bases respectively, with 14 bases between them. This CDR3 spans 13 amino acids. Here the CDR3 reads CASSLSPQGGEFF. In DNA form, the CDR3 reads TGTGCCAGCAGTTTATCGCCCCAGGGAGGCGAGTTCTTC.

Remarks on this clonotype: This may stem from a read error, because a much larger clone lies one nucleotide away. The chain recombines TRBV5-1 with TRBJ2-1, with D uncertain. Trimming pared 2 bases from V and 5 bases from J, leaving 8 bases between. The CDR3 runs 13 residues. CDR1 is SGHRS and CDR2 is YFSETQ in the germline V gene. The chain's CDR3 is CASSLVPDNEQFF. The CDR3 DNA follows: TGCGCCAGCAGCTTAGTCCCCGACAATGAGCAGTTCTTC. Filled out from reference TRBV5-1 and TRBJ2-1, the complete variable domain reads KAGVTQTPRYLIKTRGQQVTLSCSPISGHRSVSWYQQTPGQGLQFLFEYFSETQRNKGNFPGRFSGRQFSNSRSEMNVSTLELGDSALYLCASSLVPDNEQFFGPGTRLTVL.

This clonotype came up a few times. This chain links TRBV7-9 with TRBJ1-4; 7 bases agree with TRBD1. Trimming at V came to 0 bases and at J to 5 bases, leaving 6 bases not matched to a gene. CDR3 size: 16 residues. Germline V CDR1 and CDR2: SEHNR, FQNEAQ (reference sequence). The CDR3 loop reads CASSLASGGGNEKLFF. The CDR3 DNA is TGTGCCAGCAGCTTAGCATCGGGAGGGGGCAATGAAAAACTGTTTTTT.

V usage is TRBV4-2 and J usage is TRBJ1-1; 7 bases fit TRBD1. Germline-derived CDR1 and CDR2 are LGHNA and YNFKEQ. J was trimmed by 4 bases and V by 0 bases; bases with no gene match: 5. The CDR3 has 15 amino acids. CDR3 loop: CASSQEGQSPTEAFF. The CDR3 DNA reads as TGTGCCAGCAGCCAAGAGGGACAGTCCCCCACTGAAGCTTTCTTT.

The chain uses TRBV4-1 and TRBJ1-5; D is unclear. This CDR3 has 15 residues. The germline V gene has CDR1 MGHRA and CDR2 YSYEKL. Trimming cost V 8 bases and J 0 bases, with 14 bases left between them. Written as DNA, the CDR3 is TGCGCCAGCCGCACCGGGGAAACTAGCAATCAGCCCCAGCATTTT. Translated, it gives CASRTGETSNQPQHF.

The J gene is TRBJ2-6, the V gene TRBV10-3; possibly TRBD2 for D (5 bases). With 4 bases removed from V and 4 bases from J, the gap between germline ends came to 11 bases. Germline CDR1 and CDR2: ENHRY and SYGVKD. This CDR3 has 15 residues. The CDR3 protein is CAISVGSSGANVLTF. The CDR3 DNA is TGTGCCATCAGTGTTGGGAGCTCCGGGGCCAACGTCCTGACTTTC.

The chain has TRBV20-1 and TRBJ2-4; TRBD2 is a possible D gene (6 bases). V was shortened by 6 bases and J by 0 bases, with 15 bases between the two germline ends. The CDR3 covers 15 residues. Germline lookup yields CDR1 DFQATT and CDR2 SNEGSKA (reference sequence). The CDR3 DNA follows: TGCAGTGCCCCTCTAGCGACCGTAGCCAAAAACATTCAGTACTTC. Protein product: CSAPLATVAKNIQYF.

This clonotype was seen a handful of times. The CDR3 coding sequence is TGTGCCAGCTCGGCCGGGACAGGTTGGTACGAGCGGTACTTC. Amino acid sequence: CASSAGTGWYERYF. The gene calls are TRBV18 and TRBJ2-5; 8 bases map to TRBD1. Germline loops: CDR1 KGHSH, CDR2 LQKENI. J was trimmed by 13 bases and V by 6 bases; bases with no gene match: 16. The CDR3 is made up of 14 amino acids.